This TCR beta chain emerged from a study of blood T cells in healthy people across ages. A J-beta primer mix and a sample-barcoded 5' primer were used in a second PCR of roughly 6 to 12 cycles. MiXCR, run by TCRdb on the 5' RACE reads, gives a single entry per CDR3 protein. The table includes 700,000 to 900,000 distinct CDR3 sequences, 20% to 30% detected once. Trimming removed 1 base from V and 7 bases from J; junction bases left unmatched: 8. This CDR3 comprises 15 residues. The germline V gene has CDR1 KGHDR and CDR2 SFDVKD. Each donor was a healthy Caucasian individual from Russia, aged about 6 to 95. It was roughly 10 milliliters of peripheral blood that were drawn from each donor. These data also formed part of another study, on T cells of mothers and their children.

The TCR originated in a boy under 18 in good health. The V call is TRBV24-1, the J call TRBJ2-5; 7 positions agree with TRBD1. The sequenced material came from blood. DNA of the CDR3: TGTGCCACCAGTGATTTACCCGGGGCAGGGGGGACCCAGTACTTC. As protein: CATSDLPGAGGTQYF.